The present T cell receptor (beta chain) was sequenced within a study of shared clonotypes between healthy human individuals. Overall study findings and caveats: Large depth notwithstanding, sorted-subset sequencing proved incomplete by rarefaction.

Only CD45RO-negative cells positively selected for CCR7 counted as naive CD8 cells, so terminally differentiated effector memory CD45RA+ cells were excluded. Notes on this clone: Its antigen is currently unknown.

TCRdb's table, derived via immunoSEQ multiplex PCR, lists solely in-frame clones and lacks some. Of around 1.9 million clones detected, 85% to 95% appear once; the ten largest clones hold over 1.5%. CDR1 and CDR2 from the germline V gene are MNHEY and SMNVEV (reference sequence). The V segment lost 6 bases and the J segment 3 bases; nucleotides outside the gene matches: 10. This CDR3 has 16 amino acids. Sequencing was carried out using naive CD8+ T cells from PBMCs. The chain employs TRBV27 and TRBJ2-3; 9 nucleotides align to TRBD2. The receptor was derived from a man aged 18-30 years in good health. Some clones in this sample may be carry-over from other donors' samples. CDR3: CASSLTSGLITDTQYF. Here the CDR3 DNA reads TGTGCCAGCAGCCTGACTAGCGGACTAATAACAGATACGCAGTATTTT.